The rows below give T cell receptor beta chains drawn from one sample of a study of blood T cells in healthy people across ages. TCRdb reanalysed the 5' RACE reads using MiXCR and keeps one entry per CDR3 protein. The sample has approximately 1.5 million distinct CDR3 sequences; roughly 43% are singletons. Sequencing used blood. The receptors shown here come from a woman between 18 and 29 years old in good health. The CDR3 runs from the conserved cysteine through the conserved F or W. Not all rows give a size; the values are once, few, many and, for expanded clones, a class.

clone_size: .; j_call: TRBJ2-3; v_call: TRBV9; cdr3_aa: CASSVEGTASGTDAQYF
clone_size: few; j_call: .; v_call: TRBV28; cdr3_aa: CARSPLKTQYF
clone_size: .; j_call: TRBJ2-5; v_call: TRBV30; cdr3_aa: CAWSYSETQYF
clone_size: .; j_call: TRBJ2-7; v_call: TRBV27; cdr3_aa: CASSPDLYYEQYF
clone_size: few; j_call: TRBJ2-6; v_call: TRBV6-5; cdr3_aa: CASKSLAAVTNVLTF
clone_size: .; j_call: TRBJ2-7; v_call: TRBV7-2; cdr3_aa: CASSHSAGSSYEQYF
clone_size: .; j_call: TRBJ1-5; v_call: TRBV5-1; cdr3_aa: CASSAGQDRNQPQHF
clone_size: few; j_call: TRBJ1-6; v_call: TRBV27; cdr3_aa: CASSWAGRGNSPLHF
clone_size: few; j_call: TRBJ2-4; v_call: TRBV7-2; cdr3_aa: CASSSRGTLAKNIQYF
clone_size: many; j_call: TRBJ2-3; v_call: TRBV29-1; cdr3_aa: CSVPAGTDTQYF
clone_size: .; j_call: TRBJ1-2; v_call: TRBV4-2; cdr3_aa: CASSQATAAYGYTF
clone_size: .; j_call: TRBJ1-1; v_call: TRBV28; cdr3_aa: CASSLSPGQGFVEAFF
clone_size: .; j_call: TRBJ2-1; v_call: TRBV12-3/TRBV12-4; cdr3_aa: CAGRRQQTSSYNEQFF
clone_size: many; j_call: TRBJ2-5; v_call: TRBV28; cdr3_aa: CASHPGYQETQYF
clone_size: few; j_call: TRBJ2-1; v_call: TRBV20-1; cdr3_aa: CSARDWRAYNEQFF
clone_size: few; j_call: TRBJ1-5; v_call: TRBV4-1; cdr3_aa: CASSQDTGGWNQPQHF
clone_size: .; j_call: TRBJ1-1; v_call: TRBV20-1; cdr3_aa: CSATEPNTEAFF
clone_size: .; j_call: TRBJ1-5; v_call: TRBV28; cdr3_aa: CASNQGQCSNQPQHF
clone_size: .; j_call: TRBJ2-2; v_call: TRBV20-1; cdr3_aa: CSAFDMNTGELFF
clone_size: .; j_call: TRBJ1-6; v_call: TRBV7-8; cdr3_aa: CASSHGTGVSPLHF
clone_size: few; j_call: TRBJ1-2; v_call: TRBV7-9; cdr3_aa: CASSPPLAGSKGYTF
clone_size: few; j_call: TRBJ2-5; v_call: TRBV25-1; cdr3_aa: CASSKGGLAGVRETQYF
clone_size: .; j_call: TRBJ2-5; v_call: TRBV12-3/TRBV12-4; cdr3_aa: CASSSPREETQYF
clone_size: many; j_call: TRBJ2-1; v_call: TRBV7-2; cdr3_aa: CASSFGPNNEQFF
clone_size: once; j_call: TRBJ2-5; v_call: TRBV5-1; cdr3_aa: CASSFLTGAEETQYF
clone_size: .; j_call: TRBJ2-2; v_call: TRBV29-1; cdr3_aa: CSARTSGSPLTGELFF
clone_size: few; j_call: TRBJ2-1; v_call: TRBV7-2; cdr3_aa: CASSSMGDMYNEQFF
clone_size: few; j_call: TRBJ2-3; v_call: TRBV2; cdr3_aa: CAGLLQTSTDTQYF
clone_size: .; j_call: TRBJ1-5; v_call: TRBV20-1; cdr3_aa: CSARDQGVPLNQPQHF
clone_size: .; j_call: TRBJ2-7; v_call: TRBV20-1; cdr3_aa: CSARGPETWGYEQYF
clone_size: many; j_call: TRBJ2-5; v_call: TRBV20-1; cdr3_aa: CSARWLGGGDQETQYF
clone_size: few; j_call: TRBJ2-7; v_call: TRBV20-1; cdr3_aa: CSAKVGAHEQYF
clone_size: .; j_call: TRBJ1-1; v_call: TRBV20-1; cdr3_aa: CSARDPGNTEAFF
clone_size: .; j_call: TRBJ2-1; v_call: TRBV11-2; cdr3_aa: CASSLEAGDEQFF
clone_size: .; j_call: TRBJ1-6; v_call: TRBV27; cdr3_aa: CASSLGTENNSPLHF
clone_size: few; j_call: .; v_call: TRBV20-1; cdr3_aa: CSATGGNHEQYF
clone_size: few; j_call: TRBJ2-7; v_call: TRBV7-4; cdr3_aa: CASSDVPGSYEQYF
clone_size: few; j_call: TRBJ2-2; v_call: TRBV10-3; cdr3_aa: CAIGQGTGTGELFF
clone_size: few; j_call: TRBJ2-7; v_call: TRBV7-6; cdr3_aa: CASSLAFGQGAYEQYF
clone_size: many; j_call: TRBJ1-4; v_call: TRBV9; cdr3_aa: CASSPSWGNEKLFF
clone_size: .; j_call: TRBJ2-7; v_call: TRBV29-1; cdr3_aa: CSVDVGSSYEQYF
clone_size: .; j_call: TRBJ1-5; v_call: TRBV9; cdr3_aa: CASSVGWNNQPQHF
clone_size: few; j_call: TRBJ2-1; v_call: TRBV9; cdr3_aa: CASSVVEVSYNEQFF
clone_size: .; j_call: TRBJ1-2; v_call: TRBV7-2; cdr3_aa: CASVDQGYFGYTF
clone_size: few; j_call: TRBJ2-2; v_call: TRBV27; cdr3_aa: CASSLYKNTGELFF
clone_size: .; j_call: TRBJ2-5; v_call: TRBV7-9; cdr3_aa: CASSLLAGVRNQETQYF